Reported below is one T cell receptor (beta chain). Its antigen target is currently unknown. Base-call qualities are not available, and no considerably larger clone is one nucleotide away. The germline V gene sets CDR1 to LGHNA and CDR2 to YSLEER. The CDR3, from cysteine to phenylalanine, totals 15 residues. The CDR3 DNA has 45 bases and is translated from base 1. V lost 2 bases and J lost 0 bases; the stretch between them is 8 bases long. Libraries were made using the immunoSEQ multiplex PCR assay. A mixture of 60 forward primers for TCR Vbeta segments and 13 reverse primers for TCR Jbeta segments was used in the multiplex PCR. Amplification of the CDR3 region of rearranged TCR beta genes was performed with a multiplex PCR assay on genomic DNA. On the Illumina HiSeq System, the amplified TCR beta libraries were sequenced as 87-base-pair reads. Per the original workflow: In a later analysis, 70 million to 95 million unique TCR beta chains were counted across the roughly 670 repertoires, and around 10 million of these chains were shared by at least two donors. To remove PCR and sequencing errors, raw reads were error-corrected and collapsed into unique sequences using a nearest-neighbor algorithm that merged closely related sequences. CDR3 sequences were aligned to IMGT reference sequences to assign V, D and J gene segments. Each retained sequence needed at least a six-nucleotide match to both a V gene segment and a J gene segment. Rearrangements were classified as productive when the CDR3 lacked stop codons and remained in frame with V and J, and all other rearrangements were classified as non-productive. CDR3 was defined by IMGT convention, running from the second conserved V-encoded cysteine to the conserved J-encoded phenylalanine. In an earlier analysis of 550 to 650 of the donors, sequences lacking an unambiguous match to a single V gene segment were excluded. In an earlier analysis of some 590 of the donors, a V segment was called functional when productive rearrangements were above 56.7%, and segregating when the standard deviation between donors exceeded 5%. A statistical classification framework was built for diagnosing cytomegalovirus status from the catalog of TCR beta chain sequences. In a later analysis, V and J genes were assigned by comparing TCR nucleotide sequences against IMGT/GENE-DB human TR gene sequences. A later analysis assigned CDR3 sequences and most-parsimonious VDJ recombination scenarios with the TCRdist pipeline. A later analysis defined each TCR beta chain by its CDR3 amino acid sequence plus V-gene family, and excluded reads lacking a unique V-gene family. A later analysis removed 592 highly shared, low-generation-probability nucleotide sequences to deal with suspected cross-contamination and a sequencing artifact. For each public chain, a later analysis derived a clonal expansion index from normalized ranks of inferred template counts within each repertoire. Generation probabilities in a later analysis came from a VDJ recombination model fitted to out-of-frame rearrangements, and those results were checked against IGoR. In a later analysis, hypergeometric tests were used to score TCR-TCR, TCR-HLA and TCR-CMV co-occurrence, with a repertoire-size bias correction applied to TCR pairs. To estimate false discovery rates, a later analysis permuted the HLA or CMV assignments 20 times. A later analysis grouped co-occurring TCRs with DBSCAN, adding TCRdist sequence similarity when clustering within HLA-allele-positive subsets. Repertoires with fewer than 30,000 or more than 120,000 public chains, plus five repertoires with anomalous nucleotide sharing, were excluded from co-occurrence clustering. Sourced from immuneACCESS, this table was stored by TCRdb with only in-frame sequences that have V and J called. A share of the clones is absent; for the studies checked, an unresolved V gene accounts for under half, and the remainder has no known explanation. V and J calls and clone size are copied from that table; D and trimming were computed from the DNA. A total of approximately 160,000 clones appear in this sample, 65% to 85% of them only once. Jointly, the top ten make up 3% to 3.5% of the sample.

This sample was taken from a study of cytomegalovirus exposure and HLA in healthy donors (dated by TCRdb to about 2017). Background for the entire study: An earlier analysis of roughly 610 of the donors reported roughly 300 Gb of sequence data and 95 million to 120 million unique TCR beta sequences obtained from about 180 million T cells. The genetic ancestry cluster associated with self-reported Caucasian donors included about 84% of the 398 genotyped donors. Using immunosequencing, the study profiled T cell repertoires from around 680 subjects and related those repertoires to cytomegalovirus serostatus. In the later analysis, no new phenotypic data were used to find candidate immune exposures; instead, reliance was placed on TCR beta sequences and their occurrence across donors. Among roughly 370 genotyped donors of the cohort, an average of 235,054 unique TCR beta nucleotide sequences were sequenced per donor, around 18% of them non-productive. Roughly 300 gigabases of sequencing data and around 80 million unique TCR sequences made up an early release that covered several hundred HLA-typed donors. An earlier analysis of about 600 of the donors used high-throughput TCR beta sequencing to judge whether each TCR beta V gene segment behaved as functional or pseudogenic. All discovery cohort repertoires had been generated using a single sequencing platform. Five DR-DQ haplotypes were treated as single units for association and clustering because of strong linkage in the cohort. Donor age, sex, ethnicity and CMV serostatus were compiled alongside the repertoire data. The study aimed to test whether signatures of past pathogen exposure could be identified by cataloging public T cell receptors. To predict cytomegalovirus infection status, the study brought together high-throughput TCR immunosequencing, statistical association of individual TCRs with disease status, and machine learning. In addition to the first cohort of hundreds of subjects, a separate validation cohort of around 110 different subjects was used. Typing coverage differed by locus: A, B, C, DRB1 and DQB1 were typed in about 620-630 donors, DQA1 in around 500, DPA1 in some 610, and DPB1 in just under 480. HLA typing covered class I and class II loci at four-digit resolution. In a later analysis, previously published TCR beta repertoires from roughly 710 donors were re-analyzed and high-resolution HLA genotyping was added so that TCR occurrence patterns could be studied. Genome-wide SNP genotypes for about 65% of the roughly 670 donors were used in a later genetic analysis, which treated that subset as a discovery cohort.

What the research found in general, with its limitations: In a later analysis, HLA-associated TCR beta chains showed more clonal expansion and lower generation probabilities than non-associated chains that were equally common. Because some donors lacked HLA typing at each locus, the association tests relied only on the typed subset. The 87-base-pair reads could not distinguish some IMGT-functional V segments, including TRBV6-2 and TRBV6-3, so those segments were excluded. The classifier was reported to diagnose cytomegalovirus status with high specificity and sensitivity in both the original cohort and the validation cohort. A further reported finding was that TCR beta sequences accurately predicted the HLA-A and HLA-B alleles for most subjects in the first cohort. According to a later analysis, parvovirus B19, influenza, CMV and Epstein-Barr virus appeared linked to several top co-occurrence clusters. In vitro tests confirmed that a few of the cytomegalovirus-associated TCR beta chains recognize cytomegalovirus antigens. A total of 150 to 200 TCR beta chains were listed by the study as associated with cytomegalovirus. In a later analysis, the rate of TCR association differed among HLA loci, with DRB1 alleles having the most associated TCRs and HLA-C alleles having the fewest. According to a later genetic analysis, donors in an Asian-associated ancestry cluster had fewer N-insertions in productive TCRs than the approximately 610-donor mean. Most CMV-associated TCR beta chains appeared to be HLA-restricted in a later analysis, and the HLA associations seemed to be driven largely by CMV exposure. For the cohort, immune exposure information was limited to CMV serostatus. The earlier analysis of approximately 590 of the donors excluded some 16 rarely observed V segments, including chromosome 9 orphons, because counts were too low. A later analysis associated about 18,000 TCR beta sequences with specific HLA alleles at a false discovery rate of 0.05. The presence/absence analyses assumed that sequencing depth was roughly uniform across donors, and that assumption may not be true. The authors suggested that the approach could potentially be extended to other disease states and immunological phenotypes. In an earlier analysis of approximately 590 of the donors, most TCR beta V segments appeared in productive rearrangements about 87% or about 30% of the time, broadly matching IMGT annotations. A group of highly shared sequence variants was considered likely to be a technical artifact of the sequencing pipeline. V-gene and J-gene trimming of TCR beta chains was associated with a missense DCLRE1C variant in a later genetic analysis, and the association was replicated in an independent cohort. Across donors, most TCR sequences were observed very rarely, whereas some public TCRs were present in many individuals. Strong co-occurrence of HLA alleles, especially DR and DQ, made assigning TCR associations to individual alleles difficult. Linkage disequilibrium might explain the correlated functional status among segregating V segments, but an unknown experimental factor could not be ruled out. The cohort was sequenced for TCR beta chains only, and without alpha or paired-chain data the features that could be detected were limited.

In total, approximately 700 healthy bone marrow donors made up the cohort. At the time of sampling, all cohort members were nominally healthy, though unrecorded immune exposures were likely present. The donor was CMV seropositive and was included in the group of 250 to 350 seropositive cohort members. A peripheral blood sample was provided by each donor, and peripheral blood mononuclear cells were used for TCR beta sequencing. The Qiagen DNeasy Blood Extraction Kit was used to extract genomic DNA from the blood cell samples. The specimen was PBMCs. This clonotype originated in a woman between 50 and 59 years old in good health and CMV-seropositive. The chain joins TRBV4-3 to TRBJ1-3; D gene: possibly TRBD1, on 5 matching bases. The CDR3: CASSQQGNSGNTIYF. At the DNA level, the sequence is TGCGCCAGCAGCCAACAGGGAAACTCTGGAAACACCATATATTTT.